A selection of T cell receptor beta chains follows, all from one sample in a study of persistence of HIV-infected CD4 T cells. Antigens of these TCRs are unknown. Profiled with immunoSEQ multiplex PCR; TCRdb holds only in-frame clones, not every one. The sample lists fewer than 40,000 clones; roughly four fifths were seen once. The sequencing here drew on CD4+ T cells sorted from PBMCs after roughly 19-hour stimulation, taken from a patient who received antiretroviral therapy. These receptors came from an adult man with HIV who was CMV-seropositive. Both conserved end residues are trimmed from each CDR3. Clone size is shown for a subset of rows, as once, few, many or a class of expanded clone.

v_gene,j_gene,abundance,CDR3aa
TRBV7-2,TRBJ2-5,NA,ASSPRTSGGAETQY
TRBV19,TRBJ1-2,few,ASSNRKGGYT
TRBV4-2,TRBJ2-7,NA,ASSQESGTYEQY
TRBV3-1/TRBV3-2,TRBJ2-3,NA,ASSPGKRAQY
TRBV18,TRBJ1-4,NA,ASSPDLTGTNEKLF
TRBV4-3,TRBJ1-3,once,ASSQDLGASGNTIY
TRBV10-3,TRBJ2-1,NA,AIQGQGDYNEQF
TRBV19,TRBJ1-5,NA,ASSQVGFAGNQPQH
TRBV6-2/TRBV6-3,TRBJ2-7,NA,ASSRPFSGRGGGGEQY
TRBV6-2/TRBV6-3,TRBJ2-5,few,ASSFGTSGGVQETQY
TRBV7-6,TRBJ2-5,NA,ASSLALGQGAQETQY
TRBV28,TRBJ1-3,NA,ASSSSGGAGNTIY
TRBV27,TRBJ2-7,NA,ASSLSPTPPYEQY
TRBV29-1,TRBJ2-1,NA,SVVPSEQF
TRBV27,TRBJ2-1,once,ASSLSTTYNEQF
TRBV20-1,TRBJ1-4,NA,SANIHEKLF
TRBV7-2,TRBJ2-1,NA,ASSLVKVGEQF
TRBV6-5,TRBJ1-2,NA,ASSHRGQEGYT
TRBV6-6,TRBJ1-5,few,ASSSGKGDSNQPQH
TRBV14,TRBJ1-1,NA,ASSQATGGARAF
TRBV19,TRBJ2-7,once,ASSTPSGPAREQY
TRBV6-4,TRBJ2-2,NA,ASSRQGYGGELF
TRBV7-3,TRBJ2-5,NA,ASSLLGVNGETQY
TRBV7-3,TRBJ2-1,NA,ASSLTGSSYNEQF
TRBV20-1,TRBJ1-1,NA,SAKENTEAF
TRBV9,TRBJ2-1,NA,ASSPGRPLNEQF
TRBV6-2/TRBV6-3,TRBJ1-1,NA,ASSSSAMNTEAF
TRBV30,TRBJ2-2,NA,AWNRANTGELF
TRBV30,TRBJ1-5,NA,AWSVVGNSNQPQH
TRBV6-5,TRBJ2-6,NA,ASKLAGSGANVLT
TRBV14,TRBJ2-2,NA,ASAERQLYTGELF
TRBV18,TRBJ1-5,few,ASSQGADQPQH
TRBV5-1,TRBJ2-5,NA,ASSLEAYQETQY
TRBV7-8,TRBJ1-2,NA,ASSLGGPGAYGYT
TRBV5-4,TRBJ1-2,NA,ASSLPGYGYT